This T cell receptor (beta chain) appears in the sequencing data of a study of response to subunit inactivated influenza vaccine. CDR1 and CDR2 from the germline V gene are LGHNA and YSLEER. This CDR3 has 12 amino acids. V was pared by 3 bases and J by 5 bases, with 4 bases between. TCRdb re-called the RT-PCR reads through MiXCR, storing one row per CDR3 protein. The sample has approximately 570,000 distinct CDR3 sequences, about 8% seen once. This chain joins TRBV4-3 and TRBJ1-4; D is unclear. Source: PBMCs from blood, taken approximately 25 months after vaccination. The sequence was obtained from a man aged 50-75 years who received an inactivated influenza vaccine. CDR3 protein: CASSQENEKLFF. CDR3 in DNA: TGCGCCAGCAGCCAGGAAAATGAAAAACTGTTTTTT.